What follows is one T cell receptor (beta chain) and its context. This sample is drawn from a study of blood T cell repertoires in COVID-19. Libraries were prepared by immunoSEQ multiplex PCR; TCRdb keeps only in-frame clonotypes and omits some of them. The table records more than 200,000 clones, 88% of them present only once. The V end was cut by 4 bases, the J end by 5 bases, with 11 bases between. The CDR3 runs to 13 residues. Germline V gene lookup returns CDR1 MDHEN and CDR2 SYDVKM. The sample consisted of peripheral blood. The clonotype comes from a man between 65 and 79 years old with acute or convalescent COVID-19. The V and J genes are TRBV28 and TRBJ1-2; D gene unclear. The CDR3 DNA is TGTGCCAGCAGTTCCCCCCAACAGTATGGCTACACCTTC. It specifies CASSSPQQYGYTF.